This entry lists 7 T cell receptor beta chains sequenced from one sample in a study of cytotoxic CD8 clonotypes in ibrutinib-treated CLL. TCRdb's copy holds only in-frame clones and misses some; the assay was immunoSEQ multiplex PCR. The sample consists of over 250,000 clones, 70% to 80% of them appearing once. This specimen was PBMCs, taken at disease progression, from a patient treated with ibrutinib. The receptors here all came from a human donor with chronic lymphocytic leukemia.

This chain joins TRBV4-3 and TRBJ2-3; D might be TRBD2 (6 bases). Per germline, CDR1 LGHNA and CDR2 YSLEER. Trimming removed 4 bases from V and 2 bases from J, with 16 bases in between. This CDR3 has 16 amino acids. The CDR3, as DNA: TGCGCCAGCAGCCCGTTGACTAGTTCGGACACAGATACGCAGTATTTT. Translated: CASSPLTSSDTDTQYF.

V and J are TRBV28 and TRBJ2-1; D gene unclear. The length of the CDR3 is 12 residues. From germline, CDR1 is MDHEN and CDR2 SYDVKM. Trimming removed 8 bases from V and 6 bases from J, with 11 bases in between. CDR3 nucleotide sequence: TGTGCCAGCCGGACCTTGGCCAATGAGCAGTTCTTC. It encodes CASRTLANEQFF. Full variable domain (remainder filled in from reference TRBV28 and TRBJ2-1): DVKVTQSSRYLVKRTGEKVFLECVQDMDHENMFWYRQDPGLGLRLIYFSYDVKMKEKGDIPEGYSVSREKKERFSLILESASTNQTSMYLCASRTLANEQFFGPGTRLTVL.

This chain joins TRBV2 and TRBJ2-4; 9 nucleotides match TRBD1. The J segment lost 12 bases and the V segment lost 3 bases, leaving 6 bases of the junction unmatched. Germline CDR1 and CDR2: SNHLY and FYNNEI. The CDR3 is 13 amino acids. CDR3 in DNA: TGTGCCAGCAGTGATGGGGACAGGGAATCTCAGTACTTC. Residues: CASSDGDRESQYF.

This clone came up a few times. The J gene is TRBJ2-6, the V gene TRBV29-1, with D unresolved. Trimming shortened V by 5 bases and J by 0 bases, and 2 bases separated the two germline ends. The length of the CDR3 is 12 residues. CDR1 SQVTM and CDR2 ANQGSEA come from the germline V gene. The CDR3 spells CSVYSGANVLTF. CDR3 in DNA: TGCAGCGTTTACTCTGGGGCCAACGTCCTGACTTTC.

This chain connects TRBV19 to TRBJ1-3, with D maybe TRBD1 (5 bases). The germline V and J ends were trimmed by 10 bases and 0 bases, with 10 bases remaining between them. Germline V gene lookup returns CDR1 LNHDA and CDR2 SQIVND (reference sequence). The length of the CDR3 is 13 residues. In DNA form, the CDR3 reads TGTGCCACCCCGGACAACTCTGGAAACACCATATATTTT. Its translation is CATPDNSGNTIYF.

In DNA form, the CDR3 reads TGTGCCAGCAGCGTAGGAACTAGGTCGACAGATACGCAGTATTTT. This gives the protein CASSVGTRSTDTQYF. The chain recombines TRBV9 with TRBJ2-3, with D tentatively TRBD2 (5 bases). The CDR3 covers 15 residues. V lost 0 bases, J lost 3 bases, and 11 bases lay in between. From germline, CDR1 is SGDLS and CDR2 YYNGEE. Variable domain in full (rest from reference TRBV9 and TRBJ2-3): DSGVTQTPKHLITATGQRVTLRCSPRSGDLSVYWYQQSLDQGLQFLIQYYNGEERAKGNILERFSAQQFPDLHSELNLSSLELGDSALYFCASSVGTRSTDTQYFGPGTRLTVL.

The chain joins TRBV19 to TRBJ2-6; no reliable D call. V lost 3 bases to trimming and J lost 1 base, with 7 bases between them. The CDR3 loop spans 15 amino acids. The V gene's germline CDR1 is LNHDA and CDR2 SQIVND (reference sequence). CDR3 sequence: CASSIKWSGANVLTF. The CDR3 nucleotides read TGTGCCAGTAGTATTAAATGGTCTGGGGCCAACGTCCTGACTTTC.